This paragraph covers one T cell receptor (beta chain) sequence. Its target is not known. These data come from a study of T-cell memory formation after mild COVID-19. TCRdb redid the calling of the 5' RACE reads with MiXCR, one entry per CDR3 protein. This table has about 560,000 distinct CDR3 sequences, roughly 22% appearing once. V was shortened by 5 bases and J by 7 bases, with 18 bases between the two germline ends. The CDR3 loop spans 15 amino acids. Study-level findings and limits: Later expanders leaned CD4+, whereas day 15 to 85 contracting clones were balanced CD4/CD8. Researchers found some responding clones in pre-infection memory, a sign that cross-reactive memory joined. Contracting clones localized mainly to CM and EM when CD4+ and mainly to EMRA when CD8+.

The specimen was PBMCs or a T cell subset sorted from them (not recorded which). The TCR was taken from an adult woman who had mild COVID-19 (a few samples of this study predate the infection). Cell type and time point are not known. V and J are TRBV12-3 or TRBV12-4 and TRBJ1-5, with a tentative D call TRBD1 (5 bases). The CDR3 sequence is CASSHGTQSGQPQHF. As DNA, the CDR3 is TGTGCCAGCAGTCACGGGACCCAGTCGGGCCAGCCCCAGCATTTT.